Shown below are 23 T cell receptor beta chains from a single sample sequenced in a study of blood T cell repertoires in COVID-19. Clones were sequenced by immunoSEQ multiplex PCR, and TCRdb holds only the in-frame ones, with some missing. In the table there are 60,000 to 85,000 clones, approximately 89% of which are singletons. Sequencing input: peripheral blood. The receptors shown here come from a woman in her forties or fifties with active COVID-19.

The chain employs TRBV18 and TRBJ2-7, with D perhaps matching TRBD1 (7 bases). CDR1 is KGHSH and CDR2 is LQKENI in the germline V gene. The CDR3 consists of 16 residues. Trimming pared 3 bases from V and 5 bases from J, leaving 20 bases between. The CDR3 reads CASSPLRTGGMDEQYF. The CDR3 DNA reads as TGTGCCAGCTCACCGCTCAGGACAGGAGGGATGGACGAGCAGTACTTC. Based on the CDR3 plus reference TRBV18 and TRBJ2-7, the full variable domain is NAGVMQNPRHLVRRRGQEARLRCSPMKGHSHVYWYRQLPEEGLKFMVYLQKENIIDESGMPKERFSAEFPKEGPSILRIQQVVRGDSAAYFCASSPLRTGGMDEQYFGPGTRLTVT.

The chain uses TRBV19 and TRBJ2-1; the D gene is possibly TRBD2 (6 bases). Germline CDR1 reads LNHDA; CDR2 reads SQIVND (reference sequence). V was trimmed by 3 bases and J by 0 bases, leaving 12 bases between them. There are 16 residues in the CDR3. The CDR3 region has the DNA TGTGCCAGTAGTATCGGTCTAGCGAACTCCTACAATGAGCAGTTCTTC. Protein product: CASSIGLANSYNEQFF. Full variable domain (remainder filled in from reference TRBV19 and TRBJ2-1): DGGITQSPKYLFRKEGQNVTLSCEQNLNHDAMYWYRQDPGQGLRLIYYSQIVNDFQKGDIAEGYSVSREKKESFPLTVTSAQKNPTAFYLCASSIGLANSYNEQFFGPGTRLTVL.

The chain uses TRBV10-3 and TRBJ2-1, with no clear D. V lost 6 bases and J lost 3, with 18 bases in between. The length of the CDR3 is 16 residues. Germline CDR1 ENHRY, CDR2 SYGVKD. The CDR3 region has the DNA TGTGCCATCAGGGCGTCGTCGGCGGCCCTCTACAATGAGCAGTTCTTC. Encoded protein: CAIRASSAALYNEQFF.

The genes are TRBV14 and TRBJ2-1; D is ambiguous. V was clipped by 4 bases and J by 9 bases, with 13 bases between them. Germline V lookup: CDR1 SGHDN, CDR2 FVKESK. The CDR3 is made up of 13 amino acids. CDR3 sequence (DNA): TGTGCCAGCAGCCCCTCCCTACTCGGTGAGCAGTTCTTC. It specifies CASSPSLLGEQFF. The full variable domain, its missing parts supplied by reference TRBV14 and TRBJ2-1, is EAGVTQFPSHSVIEKGQTVTLRCDPISGHDNLYWYRRVMGKEIKFLLHFVKESKQDESGMPNNRFLAERTGGTYSTLKVQPAELEDSGVYFCASSPSLLGEQFFGPGTRLTVL.

Here the CDR3 reads CASSYPGLGNNEQFF. For the CDR3, the DNA is TGTGCCAGCAGTTATCCGGGACTAGGAAATAATGAGCAGTTCTTC. The chain is built from TRBV28 and TRBJ2-1, with 8 bases lining up with TRBD2. Looked up from germline, CDR1 is MDHEN and CDR2 is SYDVKM. With V trimmed by 4 bases and J by 7 bases, 9 bases remained unmatched. The CDR3 contains 15 residues.

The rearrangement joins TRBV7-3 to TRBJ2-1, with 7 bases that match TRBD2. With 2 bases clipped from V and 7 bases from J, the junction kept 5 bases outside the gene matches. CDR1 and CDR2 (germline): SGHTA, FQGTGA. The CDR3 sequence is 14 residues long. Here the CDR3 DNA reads TGTGCCAGCAGCTTATCTTACGGGGGGAATGAGCAGTTCTTC. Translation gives CASSLSYGGNEQFF.

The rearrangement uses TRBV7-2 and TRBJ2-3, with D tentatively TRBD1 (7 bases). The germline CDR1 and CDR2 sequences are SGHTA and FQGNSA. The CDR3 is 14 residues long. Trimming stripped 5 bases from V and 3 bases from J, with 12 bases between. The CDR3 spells CASSTTGRTDTQYF. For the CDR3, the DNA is TGTGCCAGCAGCACGACAGGGAGGACAGATACGCAGTATTTT.

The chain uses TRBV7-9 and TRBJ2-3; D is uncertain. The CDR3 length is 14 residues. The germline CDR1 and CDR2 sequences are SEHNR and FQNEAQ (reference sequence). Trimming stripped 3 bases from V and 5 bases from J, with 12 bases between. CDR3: CASSFGLAGDTQYF. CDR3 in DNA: TGTGCCAGCAGCTTCGGGTTAGCCGGAGATACGCAGTATTTT.

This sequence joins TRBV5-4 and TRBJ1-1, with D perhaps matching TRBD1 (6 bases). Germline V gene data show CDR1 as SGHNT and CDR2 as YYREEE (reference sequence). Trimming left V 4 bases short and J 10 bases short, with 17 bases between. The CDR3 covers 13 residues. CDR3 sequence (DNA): TGTGCCAGCAGCACAAGGGACAACTTAGGAGCTTTCTTT. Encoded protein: CASSTRDNLGAFF.

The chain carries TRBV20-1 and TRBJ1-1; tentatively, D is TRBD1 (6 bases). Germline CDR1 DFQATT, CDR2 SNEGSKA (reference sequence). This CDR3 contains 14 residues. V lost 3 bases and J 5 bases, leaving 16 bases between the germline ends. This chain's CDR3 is CSASGDTKYTEAFF. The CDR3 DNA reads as TGCAGTGCTAGTGGGGACACCAAGTATACTGAAGCTTTCTTT.

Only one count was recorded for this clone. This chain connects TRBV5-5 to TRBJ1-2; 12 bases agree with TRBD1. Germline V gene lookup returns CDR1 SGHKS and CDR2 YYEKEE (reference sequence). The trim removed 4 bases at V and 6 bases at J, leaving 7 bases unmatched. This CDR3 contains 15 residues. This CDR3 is CASSRRDRGLNGYTF. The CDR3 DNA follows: TGTGCCAGCAGCCGCCGGGACAGGGGGCTGAATGGCTACACCTTC.

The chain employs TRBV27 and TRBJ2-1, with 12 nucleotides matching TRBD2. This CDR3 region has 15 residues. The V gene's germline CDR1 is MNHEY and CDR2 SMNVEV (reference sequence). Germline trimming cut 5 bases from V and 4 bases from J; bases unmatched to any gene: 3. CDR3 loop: CASSEGLAGYNEQFF. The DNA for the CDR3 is TGTGCCAGCAGTGAAGGACTAGCGGGGTACAATGAGCAGTTCTTC.

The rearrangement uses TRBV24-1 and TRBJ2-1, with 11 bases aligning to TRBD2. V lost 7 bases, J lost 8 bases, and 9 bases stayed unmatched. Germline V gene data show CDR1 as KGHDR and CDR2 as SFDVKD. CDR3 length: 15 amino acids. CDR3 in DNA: TGTGCCACCAGCTCGGGGACTAGCGGCTTTGATGAGCAGTTCTTC. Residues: CATSSGTSGFDEQFF.

CDR3 protein: CAWSGGNTEAFF. CDR3 nucleotides: TGTGCCTGGAGCGGCGGGAACACTGAAGCTTTCTTT. V and J are TRBV30 and TRBJ1-1; D is unresolved. Germline V gene data show CDR1 as GTSNPN and CDR2 as SVGIG (reference sequence). Between the trimmed V and J ends, which lost 3 bases and 1 base, there was a span of 6 bases. The CDR3 is 12 residues long.

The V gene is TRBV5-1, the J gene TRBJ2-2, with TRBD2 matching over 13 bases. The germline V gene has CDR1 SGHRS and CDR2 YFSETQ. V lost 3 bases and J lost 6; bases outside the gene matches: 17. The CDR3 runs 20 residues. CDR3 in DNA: TGCGCCAGCAGCTCGGGCCTCTTTACATCCGGGACTAGCGGGGCCGGGGAGCTGTTTTTT. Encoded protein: CASSSGLFTSGTSGAGELFF.

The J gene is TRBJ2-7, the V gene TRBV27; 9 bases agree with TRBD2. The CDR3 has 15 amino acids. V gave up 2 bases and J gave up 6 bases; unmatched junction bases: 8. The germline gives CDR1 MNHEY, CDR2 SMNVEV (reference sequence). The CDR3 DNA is TGTGCCAGCAGTTTAATACTAGCGGGCCCTGGCGAGCAGTACTTC. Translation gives CASSLILAGPGEQYF.

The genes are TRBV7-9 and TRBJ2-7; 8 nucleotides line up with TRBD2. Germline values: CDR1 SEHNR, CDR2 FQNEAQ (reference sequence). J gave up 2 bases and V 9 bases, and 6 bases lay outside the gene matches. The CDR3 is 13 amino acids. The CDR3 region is CASRREGAYEQYF. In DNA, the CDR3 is TGTGCCAGTCGACGGGAGGGGGCCTACGAGCAGTACTTC.

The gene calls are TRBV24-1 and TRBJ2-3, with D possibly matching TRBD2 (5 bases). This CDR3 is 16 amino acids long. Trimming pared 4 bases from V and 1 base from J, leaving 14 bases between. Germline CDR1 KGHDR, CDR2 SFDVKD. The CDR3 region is CATSEMDFAGTDTQYF. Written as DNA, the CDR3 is TGTGCCACCAGTGAGATGGACTTCGCTGGCACAGATACGCAGTATTTT.

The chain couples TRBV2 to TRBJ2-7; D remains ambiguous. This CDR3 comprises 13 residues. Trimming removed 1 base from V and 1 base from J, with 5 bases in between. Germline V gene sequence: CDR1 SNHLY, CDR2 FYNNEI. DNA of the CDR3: TGTGCCAGCAGTGAAGGGCAGTCCTACGAGCAGTACTTC. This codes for CASSEGQSYEQYF.

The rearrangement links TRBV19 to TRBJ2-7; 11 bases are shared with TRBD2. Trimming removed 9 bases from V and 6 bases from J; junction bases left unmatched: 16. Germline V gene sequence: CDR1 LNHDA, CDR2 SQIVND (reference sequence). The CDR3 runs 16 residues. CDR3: CASQTVAGGLSTEQYF. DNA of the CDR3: TGTGCCAGCCAGACGGTAGCGGGAGGGCTATCGACCGAGCAGTACTTC.

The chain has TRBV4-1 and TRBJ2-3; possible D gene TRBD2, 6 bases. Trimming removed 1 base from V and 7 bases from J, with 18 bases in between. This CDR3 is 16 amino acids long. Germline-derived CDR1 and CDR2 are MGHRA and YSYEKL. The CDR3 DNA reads TGCGCCAGCAGCCAAGTTACTAGCCCGATCCCAAATACGCAGTATTTT. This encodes CASSQVTSPIPNTQYF.

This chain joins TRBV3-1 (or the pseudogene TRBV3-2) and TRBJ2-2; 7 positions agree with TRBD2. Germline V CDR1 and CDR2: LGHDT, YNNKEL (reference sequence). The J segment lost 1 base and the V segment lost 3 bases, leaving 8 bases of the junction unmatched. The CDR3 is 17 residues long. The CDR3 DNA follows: TGTGCCAGCAGCCACCCCTCGGGCGGGGGGAACACCGGGGAGCTGTTTTTT. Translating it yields CASSHPSGGGNTGELFF.

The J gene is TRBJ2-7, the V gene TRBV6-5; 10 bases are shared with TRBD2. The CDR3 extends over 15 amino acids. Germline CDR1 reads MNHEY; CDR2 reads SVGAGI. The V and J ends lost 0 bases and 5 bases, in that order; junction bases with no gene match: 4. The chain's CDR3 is CASSYSLAGANEQYF. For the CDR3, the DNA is TGTGCCAGCAGTTACTCGCTAGCGGGAGCAAACGAGCAGTACTTC.